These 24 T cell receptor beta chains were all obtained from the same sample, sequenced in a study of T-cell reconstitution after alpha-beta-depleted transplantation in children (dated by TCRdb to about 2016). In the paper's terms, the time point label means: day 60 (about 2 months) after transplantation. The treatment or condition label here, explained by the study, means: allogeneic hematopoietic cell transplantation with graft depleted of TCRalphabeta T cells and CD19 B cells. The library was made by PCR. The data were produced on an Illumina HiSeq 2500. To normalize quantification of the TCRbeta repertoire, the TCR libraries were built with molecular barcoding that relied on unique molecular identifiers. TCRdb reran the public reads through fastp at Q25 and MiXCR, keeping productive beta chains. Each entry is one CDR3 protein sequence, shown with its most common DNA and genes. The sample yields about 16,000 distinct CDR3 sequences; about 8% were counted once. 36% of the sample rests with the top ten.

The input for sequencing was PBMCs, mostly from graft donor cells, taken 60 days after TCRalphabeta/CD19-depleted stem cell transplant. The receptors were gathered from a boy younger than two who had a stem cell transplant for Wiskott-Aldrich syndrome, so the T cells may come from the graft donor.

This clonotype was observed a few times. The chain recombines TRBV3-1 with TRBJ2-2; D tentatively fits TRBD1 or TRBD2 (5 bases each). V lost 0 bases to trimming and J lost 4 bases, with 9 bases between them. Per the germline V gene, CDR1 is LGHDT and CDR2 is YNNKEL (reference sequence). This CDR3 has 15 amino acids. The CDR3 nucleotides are TGTGCCAGCAGCCAAGATTGGGACCGCACCGGGGAGCTGTTTTTT. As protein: CASSQDWDRTGELFF.

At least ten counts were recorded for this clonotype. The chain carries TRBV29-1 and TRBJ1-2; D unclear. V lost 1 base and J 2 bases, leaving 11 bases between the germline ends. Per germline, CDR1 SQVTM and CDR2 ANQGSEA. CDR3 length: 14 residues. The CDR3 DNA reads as TGCAGCGTTGAAGCGTCAGCCTCCAACTATGGCTACACCTTC. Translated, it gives CSVEASASNYGYTF.

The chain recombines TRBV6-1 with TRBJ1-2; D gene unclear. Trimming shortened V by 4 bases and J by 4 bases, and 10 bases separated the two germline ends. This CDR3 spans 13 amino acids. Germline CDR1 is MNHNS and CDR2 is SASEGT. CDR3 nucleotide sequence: TGTGCCAGCAGTGTAGCGGGGTCCTATGGCTACACCTTC. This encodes CASSVAGSYGYTF.

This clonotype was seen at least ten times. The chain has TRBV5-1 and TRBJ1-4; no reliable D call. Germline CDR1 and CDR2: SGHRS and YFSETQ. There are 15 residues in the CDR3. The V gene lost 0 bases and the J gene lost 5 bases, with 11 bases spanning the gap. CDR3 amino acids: CASSLDRTKNEKLFF. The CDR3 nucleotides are TGCGCCAGCAGCTTGGATCGGACCAAGAATGAAAAACTGTTTTTT.

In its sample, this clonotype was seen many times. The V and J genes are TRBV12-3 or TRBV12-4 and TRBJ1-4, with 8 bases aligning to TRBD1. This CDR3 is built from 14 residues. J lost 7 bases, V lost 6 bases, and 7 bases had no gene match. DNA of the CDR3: TGTGCCAGCAGAATGACAGGGGCAAGTGAAAAACTGTTTTTT. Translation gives CASRMTGASEKLFF.

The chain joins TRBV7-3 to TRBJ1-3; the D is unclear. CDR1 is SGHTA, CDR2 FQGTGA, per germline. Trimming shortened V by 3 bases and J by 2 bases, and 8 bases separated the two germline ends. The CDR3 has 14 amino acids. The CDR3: CASSFYKPGNTIYF. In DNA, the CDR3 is TGTGCCAGCAGCTTTTATAAGCCTGGAAACACCATATATTTT.

CDR3 nucleotide sequence: TGCGCCAGCAGCTTGCAGGGCCCGGGGTCGTACGAGCAGTACTTC. This sequence encodes CASSLQGPGSYEQYF. The J gene is TRBJ2-7, the V gene TRBV5-1, with D perhaps being TRBD1 or TRBD2 (5 bases each). CDR3 size: 15 residues. V was pared by 1 base and J by 4 bases, with 15 bases between. Germline assignment: CDR1 SGHRS and CDR2 YFSETQ. The complete variable domain, with remaining parts taken from reference TRBV5-1 and TRBJ2-7, reads KAGVTQTPRYLIKTRGQQVTLSCSPISGHRSVSWYQQTPGQGLQFLFEYFSETQRNKGNFPGRFSGRQFSNSRSEMNVSTLELGDSALYLCASSLQGPGSYEQYFGPGTRLTVT.

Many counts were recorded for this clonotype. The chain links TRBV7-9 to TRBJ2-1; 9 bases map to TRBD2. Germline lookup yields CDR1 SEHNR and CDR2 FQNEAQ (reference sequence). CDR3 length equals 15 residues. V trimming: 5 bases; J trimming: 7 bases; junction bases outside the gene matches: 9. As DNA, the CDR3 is TGTGCCAGCAGCCTGAGGCTAGCGGGGAAGAATGAGCAGTTCTTC. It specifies CASSLRLAGKNEQFF.

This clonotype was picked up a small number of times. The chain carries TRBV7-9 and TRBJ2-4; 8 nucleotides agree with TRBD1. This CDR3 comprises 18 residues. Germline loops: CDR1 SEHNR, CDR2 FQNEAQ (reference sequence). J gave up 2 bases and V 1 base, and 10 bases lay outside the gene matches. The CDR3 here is CASSLVRTGKGTKNIQYF. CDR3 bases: TGTGCCAGCAGCTTAGTCAGGACAGGGAAGGGGACCAAAAACATTCAGTACTTC. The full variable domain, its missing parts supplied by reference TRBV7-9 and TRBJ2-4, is DTGVSQNPRHKITKRGQNVTFRCDPISEHNRLYWYRQTLGQGPEFLTYFQNEAQLEKSRLLSDRFSAERPKGSFSTLEIQRTEQGDSAMYLCASSLVRTGKGTKNIQYFGAGTRLSVL.

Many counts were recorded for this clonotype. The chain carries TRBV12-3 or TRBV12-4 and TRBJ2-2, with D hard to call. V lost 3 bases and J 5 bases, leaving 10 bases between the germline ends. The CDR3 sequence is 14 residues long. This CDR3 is CASSFVSGTGELFF. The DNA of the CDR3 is TGTGCCAGCAGTTTTGTGTCAGGTACCGGGGAGCTGTTTTTT.

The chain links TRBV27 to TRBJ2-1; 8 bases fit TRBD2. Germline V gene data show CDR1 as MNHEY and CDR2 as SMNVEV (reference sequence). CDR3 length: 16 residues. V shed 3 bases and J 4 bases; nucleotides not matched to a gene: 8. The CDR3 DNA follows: TGTGCCAGCAGTTTCCGACTAGCGAGGGGGTACAATGAGCAGTTCTTC. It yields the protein CASSFRLARGYNEQFF.

The CDR3 loop reads CASSLWLGDSHNEQFF. Written as DNA, the CDR3 is TGTGCCAGCAGCTTATGGCTAGGGGACAGCCACAATGAGCAGTTCTTC. The J gene is TRBJ2-1, the V gene TRBV11-1, with 7 positions matching TRBD1. V lost 2 bases to trimming and J lost 5 bases; unmatched junction nucleotides: 9. Germline CDR1 is SGHAT and CDR2 is FQDESV (reference sequence). This CDR3 region has 16 residues. The full variable domain, rest sourced from reference TRBV11-1 and TRBJ2-1, is EAEVAQSPRYKITEKSQAVAFWCDPISGHATLYWYRQILGQGPELLVQFQDESVVDDSQLPKDRFSAERLKGVDSTLKIQPAELGDSAMYLCASSLWLGDSHNEQFFGPGTRLTVL.

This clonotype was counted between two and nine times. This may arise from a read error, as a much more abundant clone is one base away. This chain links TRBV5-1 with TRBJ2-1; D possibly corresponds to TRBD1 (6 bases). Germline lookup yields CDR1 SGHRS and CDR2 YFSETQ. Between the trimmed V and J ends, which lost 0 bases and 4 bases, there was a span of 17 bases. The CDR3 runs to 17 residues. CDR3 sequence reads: CASSLDGTRSNYNEQFF. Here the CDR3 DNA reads TGCGCCAGCAGCTTGGACGGGACAAGGTCCAATTACAATGAGCAGTTCTTC.

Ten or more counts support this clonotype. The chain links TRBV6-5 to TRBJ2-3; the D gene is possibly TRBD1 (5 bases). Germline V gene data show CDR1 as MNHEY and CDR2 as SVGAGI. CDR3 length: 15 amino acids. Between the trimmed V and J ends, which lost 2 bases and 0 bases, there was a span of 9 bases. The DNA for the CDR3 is TGTGCCAGCAGTTACGTTCCAGGGAGCACAGATACGCAGTATTTT. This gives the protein CASSYVPGSTDTQYF.

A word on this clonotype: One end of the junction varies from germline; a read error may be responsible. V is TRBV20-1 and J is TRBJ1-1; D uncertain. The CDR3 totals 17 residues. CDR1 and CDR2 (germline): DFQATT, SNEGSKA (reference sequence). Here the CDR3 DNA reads TGCTGTGCTAGAGATCAGTTTAAGCACTTCTCTTTGTCTGAAGCTTTCTTT. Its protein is CCARDQFKHFSLSEAFF.

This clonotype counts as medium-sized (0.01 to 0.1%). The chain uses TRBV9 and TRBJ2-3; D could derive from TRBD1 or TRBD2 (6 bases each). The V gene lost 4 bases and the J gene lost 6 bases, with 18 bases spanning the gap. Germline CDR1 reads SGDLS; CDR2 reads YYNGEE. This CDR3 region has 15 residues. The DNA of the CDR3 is TGTGCCAGCAGCTTTGACCTAGGGGGGATCGATACGCAGTATTTT. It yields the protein CASSFDLGGIDTQYF.

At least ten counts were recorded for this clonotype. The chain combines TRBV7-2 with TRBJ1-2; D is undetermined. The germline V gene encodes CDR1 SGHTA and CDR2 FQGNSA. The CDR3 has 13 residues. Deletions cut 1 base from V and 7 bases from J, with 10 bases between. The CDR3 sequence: CASSLGPPAGYTF. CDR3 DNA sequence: TGTGCCAGCAGCTTAGGTCCCCCAGCTGGCTACACCTTC.

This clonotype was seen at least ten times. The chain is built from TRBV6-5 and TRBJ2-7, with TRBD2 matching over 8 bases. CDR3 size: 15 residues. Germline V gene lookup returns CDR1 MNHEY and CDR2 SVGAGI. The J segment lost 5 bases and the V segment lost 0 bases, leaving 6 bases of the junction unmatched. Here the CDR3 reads CASSYSSGRTNEQYF. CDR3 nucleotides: TGTGCCAGCAGTTACTCAAGCGGGAGAACCAACGAGCAGTACTTC.

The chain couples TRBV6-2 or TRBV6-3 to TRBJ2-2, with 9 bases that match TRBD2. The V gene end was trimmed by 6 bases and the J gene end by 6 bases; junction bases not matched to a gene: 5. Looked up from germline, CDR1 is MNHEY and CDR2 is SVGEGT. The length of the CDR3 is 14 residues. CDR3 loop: CASRRLAGSGELFF. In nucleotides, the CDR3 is TGTGCCAGCAGGCGTCTAGCGGGGTCCGGGGAGCTGTTTTTT.

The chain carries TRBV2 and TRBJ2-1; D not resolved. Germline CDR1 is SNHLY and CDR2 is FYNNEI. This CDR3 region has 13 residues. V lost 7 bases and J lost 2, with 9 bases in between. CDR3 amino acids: CASNPGPYNEQFF. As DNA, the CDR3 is TGTGCCAGCAATCCGGGTCCCTACAATGAGCAGTTCTTC.

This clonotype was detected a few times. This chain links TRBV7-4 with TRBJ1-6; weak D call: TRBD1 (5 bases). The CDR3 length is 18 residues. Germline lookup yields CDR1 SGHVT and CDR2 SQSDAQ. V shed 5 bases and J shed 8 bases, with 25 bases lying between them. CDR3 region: CASSQPGGKGWWYSPLHF. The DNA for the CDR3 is TGTGCCAGCAGCCAACCCGGGGGAAAGGGCTGGTGGTATTCACCCCTCCACTTT.

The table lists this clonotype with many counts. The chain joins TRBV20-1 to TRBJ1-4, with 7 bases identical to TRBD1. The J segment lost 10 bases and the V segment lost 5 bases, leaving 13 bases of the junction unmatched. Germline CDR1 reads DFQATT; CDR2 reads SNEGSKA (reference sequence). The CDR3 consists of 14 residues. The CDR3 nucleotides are TGCAGTGCTGGATCTGGGAAGGGGGCGGCAAAACTGTTTTTT. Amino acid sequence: CSAGSGKGAAKLFF.

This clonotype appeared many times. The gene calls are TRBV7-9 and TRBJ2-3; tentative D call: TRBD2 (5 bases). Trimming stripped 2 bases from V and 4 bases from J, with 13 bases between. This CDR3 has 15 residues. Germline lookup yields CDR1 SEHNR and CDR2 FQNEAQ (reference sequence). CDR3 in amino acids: CASSLRQGGADTQYF. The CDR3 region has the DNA TGTGCCAGCAGCTTACGGCAAGGAGGTGCAGATACGCAGTATTTT.

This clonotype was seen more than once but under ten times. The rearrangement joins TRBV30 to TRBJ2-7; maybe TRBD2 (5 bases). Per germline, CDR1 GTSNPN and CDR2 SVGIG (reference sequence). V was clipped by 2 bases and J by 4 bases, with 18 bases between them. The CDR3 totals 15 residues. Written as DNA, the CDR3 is TGTGCCTGGAGTAAGCGGACTCCAAACGCTTACGAGCAGTACTTC. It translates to CAWSKRTPNAYEQYF.